This record looks at one T cell receptor beta chain sequence and its context. Its target is not known. The data are from a study of T cell repertoires in aging, cancer and after chemotherapy. Study summary: Donor ages fell into six groups from 30 or younger up to 70 or older. Repeat sampling of healthy donors over several months to years showed clear clonal overlap. The full dataset contained several million TCR reads. Findings and caveats of the study: Age-matched healthy donors had significantly more diverse, less clonal blood TCR repertoires than untreated cancer patients.

TCR beta rearrangements were amplified from peripheral blood genomic DNA. Germline assignment: CDR1 MNHEY and CDR2 SVGAGI. This CDR3 is 14 amino acids long. V was cut by 2 bases and J by 6 bases, with 10 bases left in between. TRB rearrangements spanning V, D and J were amplified using mixed TRB-A/B primers. TCRdb re-called the multiplex PCR reads through MiXCR, storing one row per CDR3 protein. Of more than 9,000 distinct CDR3 sequences listed, 25% to 35% are singletons. Input material: blood. The V and J genes are TRBV6-5 and TRBJ2-2; D possibly uses TRBD1 or TRBD2 (6 bases each). The receptor was derived from a human donor in good health. CDR3 sequence: CASSYRGLAGELFF. The DNA for the CDR3 is TGTGCCAGCAGTTACCGGGGGCTAGCCGGGGAGCTGTTTTTT.